Below are 27 T cell receptor beta chains sequenced from a single sample in a study of cytomegalovirus exposure and HLA in healthy donors. Vbeta (60) and Jbeta (13) primers were used in the PCR. Only in-frame clones appear in the TCRdb table, and some are missing; sequencing was by immunoSEQ multiplex PCR. The table records approximately 100,000 clones, around three quarters of them present only once. Specimen: PBMCs. These TCRs come from a female donor in good health and CMV-seropositive.

The rearrangement uses TRBV6-5 and TRBJ2-1; tentative D call: TRBD1 (6 bases). V shed 6 bases and J shed 6 bases, with 12 bases lying between them. The length of the CDR3 is 13 residues. The germline gives CDR1 MNHEY, CDR2 SVGAGI. The CDR3 DNA is TGTGCCAGCAGCTTTCGGGACATCAATGAGCAGTTCTTC. The encoded protein is CASSFRDINEQFF.

Remarks on this clone: Other DNA sequences in this sample translate to the same CDR3. The chain employs TRBV6-5 and TRBJ1-3; 7 nucleotides agree with TRBD1. Trimming at V came to 6 bases and at J to 0 bases, leaving 2 bases not matched to a gene. Germline CDR1 and CDR2: MNHEY and SVGAGI. This CDR3 has 14 residues. Here the CDR3 reads CASRRTGSGNTIYF. CDR3 DNA sequence: TGTGCCAGCAGACGGACAGGCTCTGGAAACACCATATATTTT.

CDR3 protein: CASSWGTGVNNQPQHF. The CDR3, as DNA: TGTGCCAGCAGCTGGGGGACTGGGGTGAACAATCAGCCCCAGCATTTT. The chain uses TRBV7-8 and TRBJ1-5; tentatively, D is TRBD1 (5 bases). Germline loops: CDR1 SGHVS, CDR2 FQNEAQ. This CDR3 is built from 16 residues. V was trimmed by 4 bases and J by 3 bases, leaving 16 bases between them.

The genes are TRBV5-5 and TRBJ2-3; 7 nucleotides align to TRBD1. Germline assignment: CDR1 SGHKS and CDR2 YYEKEE (reference sequence). This CDR3 region has 18 residues. The ends lost 0 bases at V and 2 bases at J; junction bases unmatched: 12. The DNA of the CDR3 is TGTGCCAGCAGCTTGGCCTCGGAAGGGGGCGGCACCACAGATACGCAGTATTTT. Its translation is CASSLASEGGGTTDTQYF.

This clone appeared a single time. The rearrangement uses TRBV5-1 and TRBJ2-2, with D perhaps matching TRBD1 (6 bases). The CDR3 length is 14 residues. Germline loops: CDR1 SGHRS, CDR2 YFSETQ. Trimming stripped 4 bases from V and 5 bases from J, with 12 bases between. The CDR3 reads CASSNSQGTGELFF. CDR3 nucleotide sequence: TGCGCCAGCAGCAACTCCCAGGGGACCGGGGAGCTGTTTTTT.

The rearrangement joins TRBV18 to TRBJ1-2, with D perhaps matching TRBD1 (6 bases). The length of the CDR3 is 14 residues. Germline values: CDR1 KGHSH, CDR2 LQKENI. Between the trimmed V and J ends, which lost 3 bases and 4 bases, there was a span of 12 bases. This CDR3 reads CASSPLDSPYGYTF. The CDR3 coding sequence is TGTGCCAGCTCACCCCTGGACAGCCCCTATGGCTACACCTTC.

The gene calls are TRBV6-5 and TRBJ1-4; TRBD1 matches at 8 bases. Germline V CDR1 and CDR2: MNHEY, SVGAGI. V dropped 4 bases and J dropped 5; count of bases not matched to a gene: 6. The CDR3 sequence is 15 residues long. The CDR3 DNA reads as TGTGCCAGCAGTTTCGCGGACAGGGTGAATGAAAAACTGTTTTTT. Translated, it gives CASSFADRVNEKLFF.

The gene calls are TRBV9 and TRBJ2-1; 10 nucleotides match TRBD2. CDR1 is SGDLS, CDR2 YYNGEE, per germline. The length of the CDR3 is 18 residues. After removal of 1 base from V and 0 bases from J, the junction contained 7 bases not matched to a gene. The CDR3 DNA follows: TGTGCCAGCAGCGTAAGTAGCGGGGGGTCTCTCTCCTACAATGAGCAGTTCTTC. Translation gives CASSVSSGGSLSYNEQFF.

The chain joins TRBV4-3 to TRBJ2-7; TRBD1 matches at 10 bases. The V gene's germline CDR1 is LGHNA and CDR2 YSLEER. Trimming removed 3 bases from V and 2 bases from J; junction bases left unmatched: 7. The CDR3 spans 16 residues. The CDR3 reads CASSQEVGQGTYEQYF. DNA for the CDR3: TGCGCCAGCAGCCAGGAAGTGGGACAGGGGACCTACGAGCAGTACTTC.

The chain links TRBV11-2 to TRBJ1-4; D ambiguous. CDR3 length: 14 residues. Germline loops: CDR1 SGHAT, CDR2 FQNNGV. With 6 bases removed from V and 6 bases from J, the gap between germline ends came to 14 bases. The CDR3 region has the DNA TGTGCCAGCAGACCTGGGTTCCGGGATGAAAAACTGTTTTTT. It encodes CASRPGFRDEKLFF.

V usage is TRBV4-2 and J usage is TRBJ2-2, with TRBD2 matching 11 bases. The CDR3 extends over 17 amino acids. The junction had 11 bases not matched to a gene; V was cut back by 4 bases and J by 7 bases. The germline V gene has CDR1 LGHNA and CDR2 YNFKEQ. Written as DNA, the CDR3 is TGTGCCAGCAGCCCCCGGGGTAGCGGGGGGGAAGGCGGGGAGCTGTTTTTT. Translating gives CASSPRGSGGEGGELFF.

The chain uses TRBV5-1 and TRBJ1-4; the match to TRBD1 covers 7 bases. The CDR3 contains 15 residues. V dropped 4 bases and J dropped 5; count of bases not matched to a gene: 8. Germline CDR1 SGHRS, CDR2 YFSETQ. The CDR3 nucleotides are TGCGCCAGCAGCGCCCGACAGGGCCTAAATGAAAAACTGTTTTTT. Amino acids: CASSARQGLNEKLFF.

The chain combines TRBV19 with TRBJ2-1, with TRBD1 matching over 9 bases. Trimming cost V 9 bases and J 5 bases; bases outside gene matches: 11. Germline-derived CDR1 and CDR2 are LNHDA and SQIVND (reference sequence). The CDR3 length is 15 residues. The CDR3 loop is CASHGQGTPHNEQFF. CDR3 nucleotide sequence: TGTGCCAGCCACGGACAGGGGACCCCCCACAATGAGCAGTTCTTC.

This clone was seen only once. The V and J genes are TRBV4-2 and TRBJ1-2; tentative D call: TRBD1 (5 bases). Per germline, CDR1 LGHNA and CDR2 YNFKEQ. The ends were cut back, 2 bases at V and 6 bases at J, with 16 bases in the middle. CDR3 length: 15 amino acids. The CDR3: CASSQLLRGEDGYTF. CDR3 bases: TGTGCCAGCAGCCAACTCCTCCGGGGGGAAGATGGCTACACCTTC.

This chain connects TRBV11-2 to TRBJ2-5; 8 nucleotides match TRBD1. J was trimmed by 6 bases and V by 1 base; bases with no gene match: 4. The CDR3 is made up of 14 amino acids. In germline, CDR1 is SGHAT, CDR2 FQNNGV. The CDR3 spells CASSLAQGAKTQYF. CDR3 nucleotide sequence: TGTGCCAGCAGCTTAGCCCAGGGGGCGAAGACCCAGTACTTC.

This rearrangement joins TRBV5-1 to TRBJ2-7; 12 nucleotides agree with TRBD2. Losses at the gene ends were 3 bases for V and 3 bases for J; bases not matched to a gene: 4. This CDR3 is 15 amino acids long. Germline CDR1 is SGHRS and CDR2 is YFSETQ. CDR3 sequence reads: CASSSGLAGIYEQYF. Here the CDR3 DNA reads TGCGCCAGCAGCTCCGGACTAGCGGGAATCTACGAGCAGTACTTC.

This chain joins TRBV30 and TRBJ1-4; 7 bases are a match to TRBD1. Germline values: CDR1 GTSNPN, CDR2 SVGIG (reference sequence). V was clipped by 3 bases and J by 0 bases; unmatched bases: 4. The CDR3 has 15 residues. As DNA, the CDR3 is TGTGCCTGGAGCCGAGGGACAGCAACTAATGAAAAACTGTTTTTT. It encodes CAWSRGTATNEKLFF.

V usage is TRBV13 and J usage is TRBJ2-7; 7 nucleotides agree with TRBD1. CDR3 length equals 13 residues. Germline CDR1 reads PRHDT; CDR2 reads FYEKMQ (reference sequence). Trimming cost V 4 bases and J 4 bases; bases outside gene matches: 4. CDR3 sequence reads: CASSSNRGYEQYF. The CDR3 nucleotides read TGTGCCAGCAGCTCGAACAGGGGTTACGAGCAGTACTTC.

This chain uses TRBV5-4 with TRBJ2-7; TRBD1 matches at 7 bases. CDR1 SGHNT and CDR2 YYREEE come from the germline V gene (reference sequence). CDR3 size: 15 residues. The V gene end was trimmed by 4 bases and the J gene end by 3 bases; junction bases not matched to a gene: 10. The CDR3 is CASSAAGTAIYEQYF. The CDR3 DNA reads as TGTGCCAGCAGCGCCGCCGGGACAGCAATCTACGAGCAGTACTTC.

The chain uses TRBV4-3 and TRBJ2-5, with D possibly TRBD1 on 5 matching bases. The CDR3 has 15 residues. CDR1 and CDR2 (germline): LGHNA, YSLEER. The V gene lost 1 base and the J gene lost 1 base, with 10 bases spanning the gap. The chain's CDR3 is CASSQGLGVQETQYF. As DNA, the CDR3 is TGCGCCAGCAGCCAAGGATTAGGGGTCCAAGAGACCCAGTACTTC.

The V call is TRBV9, the J call TRBJ2-1; D is perhaps TRBD1 (6 bases). CDR1 is SGDLS and CDR2 is YYNGEE in the germline V gene. Deletions cut 3 bases from V and 6 bases from J, with 16 bases between. This CDR3 region has 15 residues. The CDR3 is CASSASGALANEQFF. The CDR3 region has the DNA TGTGCCAGCAGCGCCTCAGGGGCCCTAGCCAATGAGCAGTTCTTC.

The gene calls are TRBV4-2 and TRBJ2-3; D gene ambiguous. CDR1 and CDR2 from the germline V gene are LGHNA and YNFKEQ. V was clipped by 1 base and J by 6 bases, with 8 bases between them. This CDR3 is built from 13 residues. The CDR3 region is CASSQVIGDTQYF. The CDR3 DNA is TGTGCCAGCAGCCAAGTAATCGGTGATACGCAGTATTTT.

The chain couples TRBV19 to TRBJ1-5; a possible D gene is TRBD1 (5 bases). Germline V gene sequence: CDR1 LNHDA, CDR2 SQIVND (reference sequence). The CDR3 runs to 17 residues. V dropped 3 bases and J dropped 0 bases, with 15 bases sitting between them. CDR3 in amino acids: CASSIPGRGLSNQPQHF. CDR3 nucleotide sequence: TGTGCCAGTAGTATCCCAGGGAGGGGTCTTAGCAATCAGCCCCAGCATTTT.

The chain has TRBV7-7 and TRBJ2-7, with TRBD1 as a possible D gene (6 bases). With 5 bases removed from V and 3 bases from J, the gap between germline ends came to 11 bases. Germline V lookup: CDR1 SSHAT, CDR2 FNYEAQ (reference sequence). The CDR3 covers 13 residues. Here the CDR3 DNA reads TGTGCCAGCAGCAAACAGGGACACTACGAGCAGTACTTC. Protein sequence: CASSKQGHYEQYF.

V and J are TRBV18 and TRBJ1-2; D is undetermined. Germline V gene sequence: CDR1 KGHSH, CDR2 LQKENI. V lost 2 bases and J lost 8, with 18 bases in between. CDR3 size: 15 residues. The CDR3 sequence: CASSPTPETKGGYTF. The CDR3 DNA sequence: TGTGCCAGCTCACCAACTCCGGAAACTAAAGGCGGCTACACCTTC. Full variable domain (outside the CDR3, taken from reference TRBV18 and TRBJ1-2): NAGVMQNPRHLVRRRGQEARLRCSPMKGHSHVYWYRQLPEEGLKFMVYLQKENIIDESGMPKERFSAEFPKEGPSILRIQQVVRGDSAAYFCASSPTPETKGGYTFGSGTRLTVV.

The V call is TRBV14, the J call TRBJ2-1, with 12 bases aligning to TRBD2. The J segment lost 6 bases and the V segment lost 4 bases, leaving 10 bases of the junction unmatched. Germline V gives CDR1 SGHDN, CDR2 FVKESK. The CDR3 loop spans 17 amino acids. The CDR3 DNA sequence: TGTGCCAGCAGCCGGCCACCGGAGACTAGCGGGAGCAATGAGCAGTTCTTC. It translates to CASSRPPETSGSNEQFF. Full variable domain (missing parts from reference TRBV14 and TRBJ2-1): EAGVTQFPSHSVIEKGQTVTLRCDPISGHDNLYWYRRVMGKEIKFLLHFVKESKQDESGMPNNRFLAERTGGTYSTLKVQPAELEDSGVYFCASSRPPETSGSNEQFFGPGTRLTVL.

The rearrangement links TRBV2 to TRBJ2-3; the match to TRBD2 covers 8 bases. V lost 4 bases to trimming and J lost 5 bases; unmatched junction nucleotides: 8. Germline CDR1 is SNHLY and CDR2 is FYNNEI. The CDR3 spans 15 residues. Here the CDR3 DNA reads TGTGCCAGCAGTGGTAGCGGGGCCCACATAGATACGCAGTATTTT. Translated: CASSGSGAHIDTQYF. Based on the CDR3 plus reference TRBV2 and TRBJ2-3, the full variable domain is EPEVTQTPSHQVTQMGQEVILRCVPISNHLYFYWYRQILGQKVEFLVSFYNNEISEKSEIFDDQFSVERPDGSNFTLKIRSTKLEDSAMYFCASSGSGAHIDTQYFGPGTRLTVL.